This is a list of T cell receptor beta chains from one sample in a study of T cells in Graves' hyperthyroidism and ophthalmopathy. Each CDR3 protein is one row after TCRdb ran MiXCR on the multiplex PCR reads. The sample contains a few hundred thousand distinct CDR3 sequences, 40% to 55% of which appear only once. The sequencing input was peripheral blood or thyroid tissue (not recorded which). The receptors derive from a woman aged 18-35 years with Graves' hyperthyroidism. The conserved cysteine and the conserved F or W are not part of the CDR3 here. Clone sizes are given selectively: once, few, many, or a class where the clone is expanded.

length,J,size,V,CDR3
12,TRBJ2-1,few,TRBV2,ASRGGTAYNEQF
14,TRBJ1-6,many,TRBV6-2/TRBV6-3,ASRRKVWDRISPLH
11,TRBJ1-2,-,TRBV6-6,ASSLRTGDGYT
15,TRBJ2-1,-,TRBV10-3,AISETSAGVGYNEQF
10,TRBJ2-5,many,TRBV20-1,SAQRGEETQY
10,TRBJ1-2,-,TRBV29-1,SSGDRGNRYT
17,TRBJ2-6,-,TRBV7-9,ASSFGFGQGLSGANVLT
8,-,-,TRBV12-5,ASGGSTQY
16,TRBJ1-2,-,TRBV7-3,ASSLLSGRTGVPNGYT
10,TRBJ2-7,many,TRBV18,ASSTARVEQY
10,TRBJ2-1,-,TRBV29-1,SVEEVDVEQF
9,TRBJ2-1,-,TRBV29-1,SVELSSGNC
11,TRBJ1-2,-,TRBV2,ASRDSGGYGYT
12,TRBJ2-1,few,TRBV2,AVKRASGIDEQF
16,TRBJ2-5,-,TRBV5-1,ASSLVDSTTPGTDTQY